What follows describes a single T cell receptor beta chain. Its antigen is still unknown. The data are from a study of graft-versus-host responses after intestinal transplantation. For the study at large: Recipients were given multivisceral, liver-intestinal, or isolated intestinal transplants. Recipients uniformly received anti-thymocyte globulin induction, followed by tacrolimus and steroids for approximately 3 years.

CDR1 is MDHEN, CDR2 SYDVKM, per germline. V shed 6 bases and J shed 3 bases, with 11 bases lying between them. The CDR3 has 13 amino acids. Profiling relied on immunoSEQ multiplex PCR, and the TCRdb table lists in-frame clones only, not all of them. The table has about 100,000 clones, roughly 87% seen once. Regarding the study as a whole: Present in recipient marrow, GvH clones included some that appeared first in ileum or blood. Across patients carrying graft-donor T cell macrochimerism, allografts held high graft-versus-host to host-versus-graft clonal ratios.

The TCR sequence derives from a human donor who was the organ donor for an intestinal transplant. The material was unstimulated CD4+ T cells sorted from spleen or lymph node cells, obtained before transplant. The chain has TRBV28 and TRBJ1-2; D gene ambiguous. For the CDR3, the DNA is TGTGCCAGCAGAGTCGATATGGACTATGGCTACACCTTC. It is translated as CASRVDMDYGYTF.